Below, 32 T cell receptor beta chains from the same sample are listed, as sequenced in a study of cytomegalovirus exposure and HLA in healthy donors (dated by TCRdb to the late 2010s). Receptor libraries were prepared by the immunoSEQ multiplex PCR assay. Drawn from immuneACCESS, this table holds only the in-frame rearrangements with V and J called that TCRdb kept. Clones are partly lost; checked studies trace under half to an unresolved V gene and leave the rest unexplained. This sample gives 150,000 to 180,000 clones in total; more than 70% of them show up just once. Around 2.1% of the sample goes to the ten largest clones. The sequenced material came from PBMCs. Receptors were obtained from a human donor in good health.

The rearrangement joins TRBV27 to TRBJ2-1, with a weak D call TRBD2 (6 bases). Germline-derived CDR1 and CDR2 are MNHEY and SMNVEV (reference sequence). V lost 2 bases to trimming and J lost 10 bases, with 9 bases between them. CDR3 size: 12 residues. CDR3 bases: TGTGCCAGCAGTTTAGGAGGGTACGAGCAGTTCTTC. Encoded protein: CASSLGGYEQFF.

The CDR3: CASSPTGQGKPQHF. The CDR3 nucleotides are TGTGCCAGCTCACCTACGGGACAGGGGAAGCCCCAGCATTTT. V is TRBV18 and J is TRBJ1-5; 10 nucleotides agree with TRBD1. The junction had 4 bases not matched to a gene; V was cut back by 3 bases and J by 8 bases. Germline V gene data show CDR1 as KGHSH and CDR2 as LQKENI. The CDR3 is 14 amino acids.

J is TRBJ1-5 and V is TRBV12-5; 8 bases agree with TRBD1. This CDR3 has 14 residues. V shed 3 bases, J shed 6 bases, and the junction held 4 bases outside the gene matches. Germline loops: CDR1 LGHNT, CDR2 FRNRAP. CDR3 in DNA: TGTGCTAGTGGTTTAGCAGGGGGCACTCAGCCCCAGCATTTT. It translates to CASGLAGGTQPQHF.

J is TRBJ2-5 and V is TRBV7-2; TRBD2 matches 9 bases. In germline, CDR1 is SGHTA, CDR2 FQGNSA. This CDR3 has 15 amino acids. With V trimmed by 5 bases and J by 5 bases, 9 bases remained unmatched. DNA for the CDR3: TGTGCCAGCAGCCAGGGCGGGAGGGGGACGGAGACCCAGTACTTC. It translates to CASSQGGRGTETQYF.

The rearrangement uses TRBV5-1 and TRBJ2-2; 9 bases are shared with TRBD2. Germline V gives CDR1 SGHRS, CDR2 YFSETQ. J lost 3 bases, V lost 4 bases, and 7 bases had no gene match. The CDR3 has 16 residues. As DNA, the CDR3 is TGCGCCAGCAGCCTGGCACTAGCGGGTTACACCGGGGAGCTGTTTTTT. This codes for CASSLALAGYTGELFF.

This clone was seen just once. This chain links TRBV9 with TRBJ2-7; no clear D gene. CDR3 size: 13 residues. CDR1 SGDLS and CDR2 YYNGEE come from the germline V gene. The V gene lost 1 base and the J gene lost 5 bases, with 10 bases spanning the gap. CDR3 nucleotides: TGTGCCAGCAGCGTAAGCCTAACCCACGAGCAGTACTTC. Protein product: CASSVSLTHEQYF.

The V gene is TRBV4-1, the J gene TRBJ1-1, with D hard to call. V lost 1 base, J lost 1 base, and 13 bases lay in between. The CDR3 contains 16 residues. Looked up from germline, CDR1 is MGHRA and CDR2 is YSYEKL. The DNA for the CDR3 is TGCGCCAGCAGCCAAGTTTGGGGAGTGGGGAACACTGAAGCTTTCTTT. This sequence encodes CASSQVWGVGNTEAFF.

Here the CDR3 reads CASSSKGLAGGQQETQYF. The CDR3 region has the DNA TGTGCCAGCAGCTCAAAAGGACTAGCGGGGGGGCAGCAAGAGACCCAGTACTTC. The rearrangement joins TRBV7-3 to TRBJ2-5; the match to TRBD2 covers 15 bases. There are 18 residues in the CDR3. Trimming at V came to 4 bases and at J to 2 bases, leaving 8 bases not matched to a gene. Germline CDR1 and CDR2: SGHTA and FQGTGA.

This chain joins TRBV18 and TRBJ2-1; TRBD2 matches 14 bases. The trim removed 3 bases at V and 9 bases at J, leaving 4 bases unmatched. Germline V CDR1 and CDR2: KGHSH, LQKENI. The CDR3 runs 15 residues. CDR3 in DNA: TGTGCCAGCTCACCGGGACTAGCGGGAGATATTGAGCAGTTCTTC. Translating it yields CASSPGLAGDIEQFF.

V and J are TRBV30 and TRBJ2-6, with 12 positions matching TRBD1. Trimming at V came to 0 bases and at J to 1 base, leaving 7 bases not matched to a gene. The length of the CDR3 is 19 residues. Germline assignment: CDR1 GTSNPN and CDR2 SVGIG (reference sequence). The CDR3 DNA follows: TGTGCCTGGAGTGTAAGCTGGGACAGGGGGCCGTCTGGGGCCAACGTCCTGACTTTC. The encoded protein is CAWSVSWDRGPSGANVLTF.

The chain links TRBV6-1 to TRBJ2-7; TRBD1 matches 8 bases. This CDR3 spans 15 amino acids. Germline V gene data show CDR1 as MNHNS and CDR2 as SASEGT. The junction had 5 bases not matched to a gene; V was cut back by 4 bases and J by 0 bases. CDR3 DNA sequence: TGTGCCAGCAGTGCGACAGGGGACGGCTCCTACGAGCAGTACTTC. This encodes CASSATGDGSYEQYF.

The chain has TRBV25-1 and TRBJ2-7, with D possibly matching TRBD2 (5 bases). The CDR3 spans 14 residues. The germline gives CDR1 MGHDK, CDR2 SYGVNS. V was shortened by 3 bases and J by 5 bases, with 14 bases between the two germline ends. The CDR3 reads CASSDEGSRNEQYF. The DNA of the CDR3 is TGTGCCAGCAGTGACGAGGGATCTCGGAACGAGCAGTACTTC.

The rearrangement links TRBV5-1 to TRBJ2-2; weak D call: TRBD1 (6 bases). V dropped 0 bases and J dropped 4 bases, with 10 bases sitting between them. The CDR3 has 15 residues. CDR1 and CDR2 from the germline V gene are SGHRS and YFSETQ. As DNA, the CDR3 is TGCGCCAGCAGCTTGGCCGCAGGGGCCACCGGGGAGCTGTTTTTT. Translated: CASSLAAGATGELFF.

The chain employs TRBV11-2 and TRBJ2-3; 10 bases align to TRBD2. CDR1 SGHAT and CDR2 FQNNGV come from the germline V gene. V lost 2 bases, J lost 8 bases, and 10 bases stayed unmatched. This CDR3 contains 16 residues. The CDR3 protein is CASSLNGAGGLGTQYF. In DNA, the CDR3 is TGTGCCAGCAGCTTAAATGGAGCGGGAGGGCTTGGTACGCAGTATTTT. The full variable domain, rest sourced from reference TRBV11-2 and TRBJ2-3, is EAGVAQSPRYKIIEKRQSVAFWCNPISGHATLYWYQQILGQGPKLLIQFQNNGVVDDSQLPKDRFSAERLKGVDSTLKIQPAKLEDSAVYLCASSLNGAGGLGTQYFGPGTRLTVL.

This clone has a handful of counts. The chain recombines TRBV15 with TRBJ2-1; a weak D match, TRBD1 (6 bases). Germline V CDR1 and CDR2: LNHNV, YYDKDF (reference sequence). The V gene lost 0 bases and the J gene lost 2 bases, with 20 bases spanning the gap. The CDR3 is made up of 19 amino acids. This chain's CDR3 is CATSRDGRDADSAYNEQFF. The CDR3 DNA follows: TGTGCCACCAGCAGAGACGGCCGCGACGCGGACAGTGCCTACAATGAGCAGTTCTTC.

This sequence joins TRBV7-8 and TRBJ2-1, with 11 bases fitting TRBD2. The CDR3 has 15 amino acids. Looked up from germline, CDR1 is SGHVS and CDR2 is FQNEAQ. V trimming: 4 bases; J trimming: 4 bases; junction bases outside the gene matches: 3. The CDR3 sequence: CASSSGLAEYNEQFF. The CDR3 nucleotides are TGTGCCAGCAGCTCGGGACTAGCGGAATACAATGAGCAGTTCTTC.

DNA for the CDR3: TGTGCCAGCAGCCTGACGGAGGCCTGGGGCGAGCAGTACTTC. The encoded protein is CASSLTEAWGEQYF. The chain employs TRBV14 and TRBJ2-7, with a possible D match to TRBD2 (5 bases). Looked up from germline, CDR1 is SGHDN and CDR2 is FVKESK. This CDR3 has 14 amino acids. The V gene lost 4 bases and the J gene lost 6 bases, with 16 bases spanning the gap.

CDR3 loop: CASSPGSGSSPLHF. CDR3 DNA: TGTGCCAGCAGCCCGGGATCGGGCAGTTCACCCCTCCACTTT. The chain couples TRBV7-6 to TRBJ1-6; D not resolved. The CDR3 is 14 amino acids. The V gene's germline CDR1 is SGHVS and CDR2 FNYEAQ. Trimming cost V 5 bases and J 9 bases, with 14 bases left between them.

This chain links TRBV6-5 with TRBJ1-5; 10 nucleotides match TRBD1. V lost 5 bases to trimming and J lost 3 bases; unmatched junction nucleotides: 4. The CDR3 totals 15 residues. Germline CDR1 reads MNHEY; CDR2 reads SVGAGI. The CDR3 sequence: CASSRGTGDNQPQHF. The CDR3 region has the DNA TGTGCCAGCAGTCGAGGGACAGGGGACAATCAGCCCCAGCATTTT.

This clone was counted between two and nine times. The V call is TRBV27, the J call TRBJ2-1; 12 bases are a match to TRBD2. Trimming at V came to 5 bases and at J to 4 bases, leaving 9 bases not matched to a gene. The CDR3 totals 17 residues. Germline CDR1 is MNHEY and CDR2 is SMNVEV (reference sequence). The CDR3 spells CASSAKPLAGGYNEQFF. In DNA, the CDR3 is TGTGCCAGCAGTGCCAAACCCCTAGCGGGGGGGTACAATGAGCAGTTCTTC.

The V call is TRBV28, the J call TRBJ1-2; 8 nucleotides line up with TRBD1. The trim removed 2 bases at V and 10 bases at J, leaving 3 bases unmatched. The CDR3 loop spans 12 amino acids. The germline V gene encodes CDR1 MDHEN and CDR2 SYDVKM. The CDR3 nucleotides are TGTGCCAGCAGTTTACAGGGGGCGGACTACACCTTC. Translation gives CASSLQGADYTF.

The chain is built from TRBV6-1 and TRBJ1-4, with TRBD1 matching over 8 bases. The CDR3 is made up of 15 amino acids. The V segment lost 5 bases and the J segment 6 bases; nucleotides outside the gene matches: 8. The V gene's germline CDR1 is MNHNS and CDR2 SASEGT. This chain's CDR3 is CASSQPDRADEKLFF. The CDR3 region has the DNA TGTGCCAGCAGTCAACCGGACAGGGCCGATGAAAAACTGTTTTTT.

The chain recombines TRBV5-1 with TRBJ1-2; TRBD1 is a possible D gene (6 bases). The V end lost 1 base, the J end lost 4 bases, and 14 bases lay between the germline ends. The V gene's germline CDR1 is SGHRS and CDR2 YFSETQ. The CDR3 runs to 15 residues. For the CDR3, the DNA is TGCGCCAGCAGCTTGAGGGGGGGGCTTGGCTATGGCTACACCTTC. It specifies CASSLRGGLGYGYTF.

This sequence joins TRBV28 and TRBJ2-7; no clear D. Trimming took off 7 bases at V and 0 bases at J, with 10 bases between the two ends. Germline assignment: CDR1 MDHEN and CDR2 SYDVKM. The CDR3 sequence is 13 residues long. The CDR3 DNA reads TGTGCCAGCACCCTTAGCCCCTCCTACGAGCAGTACTTC. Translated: CASTLSPSYEQYF.

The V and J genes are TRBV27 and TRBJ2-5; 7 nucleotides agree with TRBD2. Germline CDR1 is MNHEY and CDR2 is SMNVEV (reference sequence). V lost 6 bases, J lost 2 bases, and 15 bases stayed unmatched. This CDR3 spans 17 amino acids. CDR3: CASSPDRGLAGQETQYF. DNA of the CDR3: TGTGCCAGCAGCCCGGACCGGGGTTTAGCGGGTCAAGAGACCCAGTACTTC.

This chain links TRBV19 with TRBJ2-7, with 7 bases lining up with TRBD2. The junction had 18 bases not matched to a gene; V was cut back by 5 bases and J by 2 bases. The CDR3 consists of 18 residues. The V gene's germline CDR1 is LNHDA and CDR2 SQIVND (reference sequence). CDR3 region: CASSPAHLLSGPAYEQYF. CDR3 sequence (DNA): TGTGCCAGTAGTCCCGCCCACCTCCTTAGCGGGCCAGCCTACGAGCAGTACTTC.

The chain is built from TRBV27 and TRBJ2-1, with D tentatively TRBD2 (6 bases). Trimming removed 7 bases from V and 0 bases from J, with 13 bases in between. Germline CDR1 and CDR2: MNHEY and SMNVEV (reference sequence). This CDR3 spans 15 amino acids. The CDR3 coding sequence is TGTGCCAGCAAATATGGGACTGGCTCCTACAATGAGCAGTTCTTC. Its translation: CASKYGTGSYNEQFF.

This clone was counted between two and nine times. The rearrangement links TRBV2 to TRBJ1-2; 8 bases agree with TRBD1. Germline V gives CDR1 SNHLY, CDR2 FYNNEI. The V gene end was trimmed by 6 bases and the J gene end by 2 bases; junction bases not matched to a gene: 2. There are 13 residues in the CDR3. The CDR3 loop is CASRGQVNYGYTF. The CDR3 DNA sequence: TGTGCCAGCAGGGGACAGGTAAACTATGGCTACACCTTC. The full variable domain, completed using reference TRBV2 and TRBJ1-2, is EPEVTQTPSHQVTQMGQEVILRCVPISNHLYFYWYRQILGQKVEFLVSFYNNEISEKSEIFDDQFSVERPDGSNFTLKIRSTKLEDSAMYFCASRGQVNYGYTFGSGTRLTVV.

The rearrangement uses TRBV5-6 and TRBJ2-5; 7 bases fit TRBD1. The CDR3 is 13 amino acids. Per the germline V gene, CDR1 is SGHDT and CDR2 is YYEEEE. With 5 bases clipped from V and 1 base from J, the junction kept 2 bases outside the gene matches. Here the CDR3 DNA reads TGTGCCAGCAGGAGACAGGGCCAAGAGACCCAGTACTTC. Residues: CASRRQGQETQYF. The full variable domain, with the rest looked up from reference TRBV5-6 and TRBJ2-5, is DAGVTQSPTHLIKTRGQQVTLRCSPKSGHDTVSWYQQALGQGPQFIFQYYEEEERQRGNFPDRFSGHQFPNYSSELNVNALLLGDSALYLCASRRQGQETQYFGPGTRLLVL.

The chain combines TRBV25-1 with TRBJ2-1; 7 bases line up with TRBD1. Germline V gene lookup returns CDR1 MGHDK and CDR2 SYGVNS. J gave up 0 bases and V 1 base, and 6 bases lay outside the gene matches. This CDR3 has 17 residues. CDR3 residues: CASSELGRTGSYNEQFF. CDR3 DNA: TGTGCCAGCAGTGAATTGGGCCGGACAGGCTCCTACAATGAGCAGTTCTTC.

CDR3 protein: CASSFTSQRIYGYTF. DNA for the CDR3: TGTGCCAGCAGTTTTACGAGTCAGAGGATCTATGGCTACACCTTC. J is TRBJ1-2 and V is TRBV27; D is uncertain. The CDR3 covers 15 residues. The germline V gene has CDR1 MNHEY and CDR2 SMNVEV (reference sequence). Trimming removed 3 bases from V and 4 bases from J, with 15 bases in between.

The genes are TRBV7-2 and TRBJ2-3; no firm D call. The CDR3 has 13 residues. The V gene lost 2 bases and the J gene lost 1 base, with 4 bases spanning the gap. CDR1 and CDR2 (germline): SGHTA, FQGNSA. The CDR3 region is CASSLLGTDTQYF. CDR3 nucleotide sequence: TGTGCCAGCAGCTTACTAGGCACAGATACGCAGTATTTT.